Each of the 21 T cell receptor beta chains below was sequenced from the same sample in a study of shared clonotypes between healthy human individuals. Data came from immunoSEQ multiplex PCR; TCRdb stores just in-frame clones and leaves some out. The sample has 2 million to 3 million clones; about 92% are singletons. Sequencing was done on a sample of naive CD4+ T cells sorted from blood. The subset denotes: CD45RA+ positively selected. Receptors originate from a man aged 18-30 years in good health.

The chain uses TRBV19 and TRBJ1-4; D is possibly TRBD1 (5 bases). Trimming removed 6 bases from V and 4 bases from J, with 15 bases in between. The CDR3 contains 15 residues. From germline, CDR1 is LNHDA and CDR2 SQIVND (reference sequence). The CDR3, as DNA: TGTGCCAGTAGCGGGTCAGGGAAGGGTAATGAAAAACTGTTTTTT. This encodes CASSGSGKGNEKLFF. The variable domain in full, completed from reference TRBV19 and TRBJ1-4, reads DGGITQSPKYLFRKEGQNVTLSCEQNLNHDAMYWYRQDPGQGLRLIYYSQIVNDFQKGDIAEGYSVSREKKESFPLTVTSAQKNPTAFYLCASSGSGKGNEKLFFGSGTQLSVL.

The rearrangement links TRBV6-5 to TRBJ2-7, with D perhaps TRBD1 (5 bases). The CDR3 runs to 14 residues. Germline V gene lookup returns CDR1 MNHEY and CDR2 SVGAGI. V lost 1 base to trimming and J lost 3 bases, with 10 bases between them. The CDR3 nucleotides read TGTGCCAGCAGTTACTTCTTCCAGGGCTACGAGCAGTACTTC. Translation gives CASSYFFQGYEQYF.

The chain combines TRBV6-5 with TRBJ1-6; no firm D call. Per the germline V gene, CDR1 is MNHEY and CDR2 is SVGAGI. The CDR3 consists of 15 residues. Trimming removed 0 bases at V and 7 bases at J, with 10 bases between. In nucleotides, the CDR3 is TGTGCCAGCAGTTACTCGAAACGAGTCAATTCACCCCTCCACTTT. This gives the protein CASSYSKRVNSPLHF.

CDR3 amino acids: CASSSGLASETQYF. The CDR3 DNA sequence: TGTGCCAGCAGCTCGGGACTAGCCAGCGAGACCCAGTACTTC. This chain uses TRBV7-6 with TRBJ2-5, with TRBD2 matching 9 bases. V lost 4 bases to trimming and J lost 5 bases; unmatched junction nucleotides: 5. CDR1 SGHVS and CDR2 FNYEAQ come from the germline V gene. CDR3 length: 14 amino acids.

This chain uses TRBV4-3 with TRBJ2-7; 9 bases match TRBD2. This CDR3 is built from 19 residues. V gave up 5 bases and J gave up 4 bases; unmatched junction bases: 21. Germline V gives CDR1 LGHNA, CDR2 YSLEER. This CDR3 reads CASSYKPGASGTIPYEQYF. The CDR3 bases are TGCGCCAGCAGCTACAAACCAGGGGCTAGCGGGACCATCCCTTACGAGCAGTACTTC.

The chain links TRBV5-1 to TRBJ2-7; tentatively, D is TRBD2 (7 bases). CDR1 is SGHRS, CDR2 YFSETQ, per germline. CDR3 length: 16 residues. The ends were cut back, 0 bases at V and 2 bases at J, with 15 bases in the middle. The CDR3 spells CASSLDVRGLAYEQYF. DNA of the CDR3: TGCGCCAGCAGCTTGGATGTGCGGGGGCTGGCCTACGAGCAGTACTTC.

In regard to this clone: This CDR3 is also generated by other DNA sequences in the sample. This chain uses TRBV7-2 with TRBJ2-1; D may be TRBD2 (5 bases). CDR3 length: 13 residues. CDR1 and CDR2 from the germline V gene are SGHTA and FQGNSA. Between the trimmed V and J ends, which lost 2 bases and 4 bases, there was a span of 6 bases. The CDR3 region has the DNA TGTGCCAGCAGCTTAAGAGGGTACAATGAGCAGTTCTTC. Amino acid sequence: CASSLRGYNEQFF.

J is TRBJ1-6 and V is TRBV6-1; D remains unclear. From germline, CDR1 is MNHNS and CDR2 SASEGT. The CDR3 is made up of 15 amino acids. The V and J ends lost 1 base and 6 bases respectively, with 10 bases between them. CDR3 nucleotides: TGTGCCAGCAGTGAAGATAATCCCTTTAATTCACCCCTCCACTTT. Its translation: CASSEDNPFNSPLHF.

The rearrangement uses TRBV18 and TRBJ1-2; 7 bases map to TRBD1. V lost 6 bases to trimming and J lost 5 bases; unmatched junction nucleotides: 12. In germline, CDR1 is KGHSH, CDR2 LQKENI. This CDR3 has 15 amino acids. The CDR3 nucleotides are TGTGCCAGCTCCCGAGTGGCCGAGACAGGGTATGGCTACACCTTC. It translates to CASSRVAETGYGYTF.

The J gene is TRBJ1-5, the V gene TRBV7-9, with D possibly being TRBD1 (5 bases). The V and J ends lost 8 bases and 7 bases respectively, with 12 bases between them. Germline V CDR1 and CDR2: SEHNR, FQNEAQ (reference sequence). This CDR3 has 12 amino acids. The CDR3 is CASSSGGQPQHF. CDR3 coding DNA: TGTGCCAGCTCCTCCGGGGGACAGCCCCAGCATTTT.

This clone has only one observation. The chain employs TRBV6-1 and TRBJ1-5; unclear D gene. The germline CDR1 and CDR2 sequences are MNHNS and SASEGT. The V end lost 3 bases, the J end lost 2 bases, and 8 bases lay between the germline ends. This CDR3 region has 14 residues. As DNA, the CDR3 is TGTGCCAGCAGTGATTCGCGGGGCAATCAGCCCCAGCATTTT. As protein: CASSDSRGNQPQHF.

This rearrangement joins TRBV7-3 to TRBJ2-7; TRBD1 matches at 8 bases. V was clipped by 1 base and J by 1 base; unmatched bases: 9. The CDR3 totals 17 residues. Per the germline V gene, CDR1 is SGHTA and CDR2 is FQGTGA. Written as DNA, the CDR3 is TGTGCCAGCAGCTTAATGTCCGCGGGACAGGTTTCCTACGAGCAGTACTTC. The encoded protein is CASSLMSAGQVSYEQYF.

J is TRBJ2-1 and V is TRBV27; 9 nucleotides match TRBD2. CDR1 MNHEY and CDR2 SMNVEV come from the germline V gene (reference sequence). The CDR3 is 14 residues long. The V and J ends lost 0 bases and 6 bases, in that order; junction bases with no gene match: 0. The CDR3 spells CASSLSSGSNEQFF. CDR3 DNA sequence: TGTGCCAGCAGTTTATCTAGCGGGAGCAATGAGCAGTTCTTC.

The chain is built from TRBV5-6 and TRBJ2-3; 7 bases are a match to TRBD2. CDR3 length: 15 amino acids. With V trimmed by 4 bases and J by 2 bases, 7 bases remained unmatched. The V gene's germline CDR1 is SGHDT and CDR2 YYEEEE. The CDR3 reads CASSQAGLYTDTQYF. CDR3 DNA: TGTGCCAGCAGCCAAGCGGGACTTTACACAGATACGCAGTATTTT.

This clone was picked up a small number of times. This chain uses TRBV11-2 with TRBJ1-6; D call uncertain. Trimming cost V 5 bases and J 11 bases, with 10 bases left between them. CDR1 is SGHAT and CDR2 is FQNNGV in the germline V gene. CDR3 length equals 12 residues. CDR3 DNA sequence: TGTGCCAGCAGCCCTCAGGCGGCACCCCTCCACTTT. Its translation is CASSPQAAPLHF.

For this clone: Within the sample, other DNA sequences also encode this same CDR3. CDR3 sequence (DNA): TGTGCCAGCTCACCAGGAACTAACACAGATACGCAGTATTTT. This gives the protein CASSPGTNTDTQYF. This rearrangement joins TRBV18 to TRBJ2-3; D is undetermined. Looked up from germline, CDR1 is KGHSH and CDR2 is LQKENI. Trimming took 2 bases from V and 2 from J, leaving 8 bases between them. This CDR3 comprises 14 residues.

The V gene is TRBV28, the J gene TRBJ1-6; D remains ambiguous. The CDR3 has 16 amino acids. The V gene lost 3 bases and the J gene lost 6 bases, with 15 bases spanning the gap. Germline V CDR1 and CDR2: MDHEN, SYDVKM. Here the CDR3 reads CASSFVRILRNSPLHF. The CDR3 bases are TGTGCCAGCAGTTTTGTTCGTATATTACGTAATTCACCCCTCCACTTT.

A word on this clone: Other DNA variants within this sample encode the same CDR3. The rearrangement links TRBV30 to TRBJ2-3, with unresolved D. V lost 5 bases and J 3 bases, leaving 9 bases between the germline ends. The CDR3 covers 12 residues. Germline CDR1 is GTSNPN and CDR2 is SVGIG (reference sequence). The CDR3 bases are TGTGCCTGGTCAGGCCCAACAGATACGCAGTATTTT. Translation: CAWSGPTDTQYF. Full variable domain (rest looked up from reference TRBV30 and TRBJ2-3): SQTIHQWPATLVQPVGSPLSLECTVEGTSNPNLYWYRQAAGRGLQLLFYSVGIGQISSEVPQNLSASRPQDRQFILSSKKLLLSDSGFYLCAWSGPTDTQYFGPGTRLTVL.

The chain links TRBV7-3 to TRBJ2-2; 7 bases are a match to TRBD1. Germline V gives CDR1 SGHTA, CDR2 FQGTGA. The junction had 7 bases not matched to a gene; V was cut back by 5 bases and J by 1 base. The CDR3 covers 16 residues. CDR3 in amino acids: CASSKRGTENTGELFF. CDR3 nucleotides: TGTGCCAGCAGCAAAAGAGGGACAGAGAACACCGGGGAGCTGTTTTTT.

This sequence joins TRBV6-5 and TRBJ2-2; D is possibly TRBD1 (6 bases). V was pared by 6 bases and J by 0 bases, with 11 bases between. The CDR3 length is 15 residues. Germline-derived CDR1 and CDR2 are MNHEY and SVGAGI. The CDR3 region has the DNA TGTGCCAGCAGGGCGGACAGCCCGAACACCGGGGAGCTGTTTTTT. It yields the protein CASRADSPNTGELFF.

The chain is built from TRBV2 and TRBJ2-4, with TRBD2 matching over 13 bases. Germline CDR1 and CDR2: SNHLY and FYNNEI. Losses at the gene ends were 6 bases for V and 8 bases for J; bases not matched to a gene: 7. CDR3 size: 15 residues. CDR3 amino acids: CASRDGLAGVYIQYF. For the CDR3, the DNA is TGTGCCAGCAGGGATGGACTAGCGGGAGTATACATTCAGTACTTC.